This T cell receptor (beta chain) was recovered during a study of radiotherapy plus CTLA-4 blockade in lung cancer (dated by TCRdb to the late 2010s). With regard to the full study: Among enrolled patients, 15% to 20% had an objective response and 31% reached disease control. Results and caveats for the whole study, not just this receptor: The strongest predictors of response were reported to be early dynamic shifts in blood T cell clones along with a rise in serum interferon-beta following radiation. After treatment with radiotherapy and ipilimumab, TCR clones that originated in tumors expanded in peripheral blood.

Counted from cysteine to phenylalanine, this CDR3 has 12 amino acids. Left in the record is the CDR3 DNA by itself, 36 bases read in frame from the first base. Trimming at the junction amounts to 6 bases on V and 9 bases on J, and the germline ends lie 14 bases apart. The germline V gene yields MDHEN for CDR1 and SYDVKM for CDR2. Receptor amplification or capture employed the immunoSEQ multiplex PCR assay. What TCRdb holds here is the immuneACCESS table cut down to in-frame rearrangements. Part of the clones is not present; checked against another copy, under half of the missing clones reflect an unresolved V gene, and the others are unexplained. The sample profile shows 30,000 or so clones; 60% to 80% of them were found once. The biggest ten clones account for around 7% of the sample. On this clone itself: The antigen it binds to is not known. No per-base quality is available; no much larger clone lies one base away.

In this study, focal radiation therapy paired with CTLA-4 blockade (ipilimumab) was tested in patients who had chemo-refractory metastatic non-small-cell lung cancer. The source material was peripheral blood, sampled from a patient treated with radiotherapy plus ipilimumab. This TCR derives from a human donor with non-small cell lung cancer who had stable disease on radiotherapy plus ipilimumab. Rearrangement joined TRBV28 to TRBJ2-5, with no D gene named confidently. The bases are TGTGCCAGCAGCCCTGAGTTCCGGGCCCAGTACTTC. This translates into CASSPEFRAQYF.